This T cell receptor (beta chain) was retrieved from a study of vaccination and CD4 T cells after COVID-19 (dated by TCRdb to the early 2020s). With respect to the entire study: The convalescent cohort comprised six males and four females, including two Hispanic individuals, seven Caucasians, two Asians and one multiracial person. Participants got two doses of the Pfizer-BioNTech BNT162b2 vaccine (n=8) or two doses of the Moderna mRNA-1273 vaccine (n=2). Post-COVID blood samples were collected from convalescent patients a median of approximately 100 days after diagnosis, with a range of about 30 to 161 days. The time from the second vaccine dose to post-vaccine blood sampling had a median of roughly 77 days and ranged from about 12 to 250 days. Overlapping spike peptide pools from SARS-CoV-2 and from the common cold coronaviruses HCoV-NL63, HCoV-OC43 and HCoV-229E were used as culture stimuli. In control cultures, a CEFX viral epitope pool was used as positive control, an HIV-1 Nef peptide pool was used as negative control, or no peptide was added. In over 8 COVID-19 convalescent patients and several infection-naive healthy vaccine recipients, researchers compared the spike-specific CD4+ TCR repertoire from before mRNA vaccination with the repertoire from after. Here is what the overall study found, with its caveats: Of the vaccine-specific clones found in convalescent patients, nearly all (304 of 307) were mono-reactive for SARS-CoV-2 spike instead of being cross-reactive with common cold coronaviruses. Among convalescent patients, a median roughly 90% of the SARS-CoV-2-reactive clones seen after vaccination appeared only after vaccination, which suggests priming specific to the vaccine. The median count of SARS-CoV-2-reactive clonotypes went up from roughly 21 after infection to roughly 38 after vaccination, although the change was not significant. The number of convalescent patients in the study was relatively small, and the study did not examine early timepoints following natural infection.

Concerning this clonotype itself: Its cognate antigen has yet to be identified. No much larger clone is present one base from it, and per-base qualities are unavailable.

The sample's treatment or condition label is to be understood as: approximately 10-day PBMC culture with coronavirus spike peptide pools or control peptides (ViraFEST assay). The ViraFEST assay was used in the study, in which antigen-specific T cells were expanded with peptide pools and expanded clonotypes were subsequently identified by TCR sequencing. The absence of prior SARS-CoV-2 infection in healthy vaccine recipients was confirmed by negative nucleocapsid antibody tests before and after vaccination. PBMCs were cultured at 1.5 million to 2 million per well in IMDM supplemented with approximately 5% human AB serum and 9.5 to 10 IU/ml IL-2, with about 11 ug/ml peptide pools added. On days 3 and 7, half of the culture medium was replaced with fresh IL-2-containing medium. After approximately eleven days of culture, CD4+ T cells were isolated by negative selection with the EasySep CD4+ T cell isolation kit. Ficoll-Paque Plus gradient centrifugation was used to isolate PBMCs from whole blood, and the isolated PBMCs were then either used fresh or cryopreserved at -140C. Culture conditions were generally each tested in triplicate wells.

The CDR3, from cysteine to phenylalanine, totals 13 residues. Here the CDR3 DNA is all that survives: 39 bases in frame from base 1. The V end loses 6 bases and the J end loses 4 bases, and a stretch of 13 bases separates them. CDR1 DFQATT and CDR2 SNEGSKA are derived from the germline V gene (reference sequence). The protocol used for the library was PCR. At the Johns Hopkins FTIC core, DNA from the cultured CD4+ T cells underwent TCR sequencing with the Oncomine TCR Beta short-read assay. The QIAamp micro DNA kit was used to extract genomic DNA from the cultured CD4+ T cells. Oncomine TCR Beta libraries made from cultured CD4+ T cells were pooled using unique dual indexes and sequenced on an Illumina iSeq 100. Regarding the original processing steps: Non-productive sequences were removed, and CDR3s not starting with C, not ending with F or W, or shorter than 7 amino acids were discarded. Antigen-specific clonotypes were identified using the MANAFEST web application through comparison of peptide-stimulated wells with reference and other culture wells. For a clone to be called positive, the clone needed an FDR below 0.05, an odds ratio above 5, and a productive frequency above 0.1% in at least two of three replicate wells. A clonotype counted as cross-reactive if it showed significant expansion both in the SARS-CoV-2 spike wells and in at least one common cold coronavirus spike condition. Similarity between CDR3 sequences was evaluated in R version 3.6.1 using Levenshtein distances (stringdist) and unrooted phylogenetic trees (ape). The public reads were run again by TCRdb, first through fastp at Q25 and then through MiXCR, and only productive beta chains were kept. Identical CDR3 proteins give one entry, which carries the most common genes and DNA. TCRdb, not the original authors, processed these V and J calls. Counted in this sample were roughly 17,000 distinct CDR3 sequences; about three quarters of them appeared once. The biggest ten clones account for over 9% of the sample.

The source material was CD4+ T cells from blood, cultured in vitro, sampled after SARS-CoV-2 vaccination. The source is a human donor who received a COVID-19 vaccine. The chain employs TRBV20-1 and TRBJ1-3; TRBD1 is a possible D gene, resting on 5 matching bases. The DNA is TGCAGTGCCCCTCTGGACACGGGAAACACCATATATTTT. Translated, this is CSAPLDTGNTIYF.